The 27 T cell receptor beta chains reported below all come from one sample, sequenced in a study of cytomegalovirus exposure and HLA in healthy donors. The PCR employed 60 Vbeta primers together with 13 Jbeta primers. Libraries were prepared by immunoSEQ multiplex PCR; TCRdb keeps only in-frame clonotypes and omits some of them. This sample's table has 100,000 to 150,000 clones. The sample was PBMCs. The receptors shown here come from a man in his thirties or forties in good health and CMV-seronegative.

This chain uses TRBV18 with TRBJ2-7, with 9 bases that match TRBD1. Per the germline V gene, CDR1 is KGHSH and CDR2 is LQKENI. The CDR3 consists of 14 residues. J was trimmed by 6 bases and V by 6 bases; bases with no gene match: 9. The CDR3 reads CASSSGTGSIEQYF. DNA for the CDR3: TGTGCCAGCTCTTCCGGGACAGGGAGTATCGAGCAGTACTTC.

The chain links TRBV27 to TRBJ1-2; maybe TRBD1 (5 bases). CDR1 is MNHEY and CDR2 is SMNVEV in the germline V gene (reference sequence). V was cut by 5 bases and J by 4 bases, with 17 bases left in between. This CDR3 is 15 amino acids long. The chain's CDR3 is CASSIDRRGSYGYTF. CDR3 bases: TGTGCCAGCAGTATTGACCGCCGGGGGTCCTATGGCTACACCTTC.

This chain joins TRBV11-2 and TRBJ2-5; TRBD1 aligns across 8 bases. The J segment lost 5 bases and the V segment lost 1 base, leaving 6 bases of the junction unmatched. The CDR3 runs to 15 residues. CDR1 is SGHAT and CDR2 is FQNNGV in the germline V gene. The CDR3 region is CASSLGQGSGETQYF. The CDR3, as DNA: TGTGCCAGCAGCTTAGGACAGGGGTCCGGGGAGACCCAGTACTTC.

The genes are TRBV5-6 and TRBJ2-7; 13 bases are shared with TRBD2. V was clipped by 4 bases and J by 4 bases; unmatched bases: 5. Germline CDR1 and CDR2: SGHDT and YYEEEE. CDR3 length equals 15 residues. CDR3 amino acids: CASSPGLAGAYEQYF. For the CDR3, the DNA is TGTGCCAGCAGCCCAGGACTAGCGGGAGCGTACGAGCAGTACTTC.

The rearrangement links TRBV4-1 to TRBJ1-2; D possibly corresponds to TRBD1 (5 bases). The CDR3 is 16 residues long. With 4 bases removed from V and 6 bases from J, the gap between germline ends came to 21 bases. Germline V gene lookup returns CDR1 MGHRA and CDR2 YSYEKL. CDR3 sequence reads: CASSRDTQGRWDGYTF. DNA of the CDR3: TGCGCCAGCAGCCGAGATACGCAGGGCAGATGGGATGGCTACACCTTC.

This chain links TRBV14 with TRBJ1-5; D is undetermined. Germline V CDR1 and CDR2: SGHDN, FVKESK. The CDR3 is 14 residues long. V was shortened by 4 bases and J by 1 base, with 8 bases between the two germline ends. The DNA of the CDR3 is TGTGCCAGCAGCCTCGCTAGCAGCAATCAGCCCCAGCATTTT. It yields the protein CASSLASSNQPQHF.

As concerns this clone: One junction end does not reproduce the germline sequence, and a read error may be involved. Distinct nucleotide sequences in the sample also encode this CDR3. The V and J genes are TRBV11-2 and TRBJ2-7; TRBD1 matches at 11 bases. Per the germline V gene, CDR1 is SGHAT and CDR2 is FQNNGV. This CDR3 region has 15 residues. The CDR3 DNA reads TGCGCCAGCAGCTACGGGACAGGGGGGACCTACGAGCAGTACTTC. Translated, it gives CASSYGTGGTYEQYF.

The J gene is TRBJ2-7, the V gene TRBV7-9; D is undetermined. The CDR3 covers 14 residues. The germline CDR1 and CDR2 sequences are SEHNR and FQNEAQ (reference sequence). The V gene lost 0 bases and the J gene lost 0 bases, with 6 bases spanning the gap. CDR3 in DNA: TGTGCCAGCAGCTTAGCTCTGAGCTCCTACGAGCAGTACTTC. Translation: CASSLALSSYEQYF.

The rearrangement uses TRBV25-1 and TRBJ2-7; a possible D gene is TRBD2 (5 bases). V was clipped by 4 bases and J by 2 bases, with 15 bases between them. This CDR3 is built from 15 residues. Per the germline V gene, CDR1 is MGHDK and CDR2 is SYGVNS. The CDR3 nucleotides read TGTGCCAGCAGTGTTGGGCCAGCGGTGACCTACGAGCAGTACTTC. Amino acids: CASSVGPAVTYEQYF.

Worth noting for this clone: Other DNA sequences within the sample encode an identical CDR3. The CDR3 spells CASSVGQGNSPLHF. For the CDR3, the DNA is TGTGCCAGCAGCGTAGGACAGGGGAATTCACCCCTCCACTTT. The chain employs TRBV9 and TRBJ1-6, with TRBD1 identical over 8 bases. This CDR3 spans 14 amino acids. Germline lookup yields CDR1 SGDLS and CDR2 YYNGEE. The trim removed 0 bases at V and 7 bases at J, leaving 0 bases unmatched.

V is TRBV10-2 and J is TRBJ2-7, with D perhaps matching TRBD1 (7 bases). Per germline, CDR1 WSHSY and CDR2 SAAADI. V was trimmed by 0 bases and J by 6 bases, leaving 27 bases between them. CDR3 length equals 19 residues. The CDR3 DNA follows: TGCGCCAGCAGTGAGTCGTTATCTTACATATGGACAGGAGGGGGCGAGCAGTACTTC. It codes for CASSESLSYIWTGGGEQYF.

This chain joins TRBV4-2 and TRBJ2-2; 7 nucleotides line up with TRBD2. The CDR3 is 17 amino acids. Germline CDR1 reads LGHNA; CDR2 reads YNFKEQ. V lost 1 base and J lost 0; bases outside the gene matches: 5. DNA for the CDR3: TGTGCCAGCAGCCAAGTTCCTAGCGGAGCGAACACCGGGGAGCTGTTTTTT. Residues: CASSQVPSGANTGELFF.

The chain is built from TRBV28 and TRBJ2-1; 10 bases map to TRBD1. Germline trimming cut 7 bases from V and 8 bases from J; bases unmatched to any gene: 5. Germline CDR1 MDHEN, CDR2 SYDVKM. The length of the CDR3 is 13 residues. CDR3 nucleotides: TGTGCCAGCACCCGGGACAGGGGCGATGAGCAGTTCTTC. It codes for CASTRDRGDEQFF.

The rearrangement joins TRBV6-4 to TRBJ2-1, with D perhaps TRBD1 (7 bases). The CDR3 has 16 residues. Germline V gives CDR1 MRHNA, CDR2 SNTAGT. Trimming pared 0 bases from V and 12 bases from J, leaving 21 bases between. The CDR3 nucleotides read TGTGCCAGCAGTGACTCTGGGCAGGAGGGGGCCTATGGGCAGTTCTTC. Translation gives CASSDSGQEGAYGQFF.

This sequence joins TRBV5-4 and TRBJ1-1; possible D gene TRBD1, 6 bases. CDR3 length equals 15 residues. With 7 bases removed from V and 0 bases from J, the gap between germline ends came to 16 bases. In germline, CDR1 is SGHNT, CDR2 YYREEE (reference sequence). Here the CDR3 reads CASLRRQDLNTEAFF. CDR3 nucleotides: TGTGCCAGCCTTCGTAGACAGGACCTGAACACTGAAGCTTTCTTT.

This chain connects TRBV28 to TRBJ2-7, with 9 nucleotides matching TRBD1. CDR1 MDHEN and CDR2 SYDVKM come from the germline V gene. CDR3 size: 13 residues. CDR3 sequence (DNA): TGTGCACACGCCCGGACAGGGGCCTACGAGCAGTACTTC. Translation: CAHARTGAYEQYF. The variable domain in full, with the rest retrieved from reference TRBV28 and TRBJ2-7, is DVKVTQSSRYLVKRTGEKVFLECVQDMDHENMFWYRQDPGLGLRLIYFSYDVKMKEKGDIPEGYSVSREKKERFSLILESASTNQTSMYLCAHARTGAYEQYFGPGTRLTVT.

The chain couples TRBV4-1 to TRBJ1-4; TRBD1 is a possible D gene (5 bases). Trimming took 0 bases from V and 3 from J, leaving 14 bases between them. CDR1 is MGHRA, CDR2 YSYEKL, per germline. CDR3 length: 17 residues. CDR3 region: CASSQDVVTVSNEKLFF. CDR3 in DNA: TGCGCCAGCAGCCAAGATGTGGTGACAGTGTCTAATGAAAAACTGTTTTTT.

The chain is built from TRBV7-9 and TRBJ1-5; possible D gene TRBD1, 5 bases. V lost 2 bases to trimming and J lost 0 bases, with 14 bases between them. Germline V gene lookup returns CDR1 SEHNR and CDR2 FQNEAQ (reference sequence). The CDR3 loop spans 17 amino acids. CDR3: CASSLYPGPYSNQPQHF. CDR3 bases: TGTGCCAGCAGCTTATACCCAGGGCCATATAGCAATCAGCCCCAGCATTTT.

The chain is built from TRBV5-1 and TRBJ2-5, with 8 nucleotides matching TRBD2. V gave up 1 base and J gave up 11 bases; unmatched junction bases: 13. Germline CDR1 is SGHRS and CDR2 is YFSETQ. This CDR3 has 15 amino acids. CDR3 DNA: TGCGCCAGCAGCTTGCTCGGGCGGGAGGTAGGGGAGCAGTACTTC. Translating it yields CASSLLGREVGEQYF.

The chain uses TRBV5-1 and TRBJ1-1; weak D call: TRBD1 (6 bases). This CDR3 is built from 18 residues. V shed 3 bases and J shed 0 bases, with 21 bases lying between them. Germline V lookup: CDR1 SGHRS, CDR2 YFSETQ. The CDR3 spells CASSSPRRGSLMNTEAFF. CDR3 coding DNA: TGCGCCAGCAGCTCCCCGCGCAGGGGATCTTTGATGAACACTGAAGCTTTCTTT. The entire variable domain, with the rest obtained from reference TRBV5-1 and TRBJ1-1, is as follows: KAGVTQTPRYLIKTRGQQVTLSCSPISGHRSVSWYQQTPGQGLQFLFEYFSETQRNKGNFPGRFSGRQFSNSRSEMNVSTLELGDSALYLCASSSPRRGSLMNTEAFFGQGTRLTVV.

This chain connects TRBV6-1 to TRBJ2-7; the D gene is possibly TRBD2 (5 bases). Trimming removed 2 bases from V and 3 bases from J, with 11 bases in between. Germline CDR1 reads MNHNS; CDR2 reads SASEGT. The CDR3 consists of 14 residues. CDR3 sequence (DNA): TGTGCCAGCAGTGAAAAGCTAGCCCTCTACGAGCAGTACTTC. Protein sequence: CASSEKLALYEQYF.

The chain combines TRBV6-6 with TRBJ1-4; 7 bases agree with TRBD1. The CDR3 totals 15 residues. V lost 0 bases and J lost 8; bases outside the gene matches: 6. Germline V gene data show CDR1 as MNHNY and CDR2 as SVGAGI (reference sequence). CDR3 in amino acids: CASSYSYRGEEKLFF. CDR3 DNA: TGTGCCAGCAGTTACTCATACAGGGGTGAGGAAAAACTGTTTTTT.

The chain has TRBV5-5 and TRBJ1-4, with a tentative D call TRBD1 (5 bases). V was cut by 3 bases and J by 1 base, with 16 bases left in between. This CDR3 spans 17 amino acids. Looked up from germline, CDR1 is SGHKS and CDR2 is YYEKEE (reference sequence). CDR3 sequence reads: CASSSPAGRVTNEKLFF. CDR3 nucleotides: TGTGCCAGCAGCTCCCCTGCAGGGAGGGTAACTAATGAAAAACTGTTTTTT. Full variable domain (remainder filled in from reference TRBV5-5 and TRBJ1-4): DAGVTQSPTHLIKTRGQQVTLRCSPISGHKSVSWYQQVLGQGPQFIFQYYEKEERGRGNFPDRFSARQFPNYSSELNVNALLLGDSALYLCASSSPAGRVTNEKLFFGSGTQLSVL.

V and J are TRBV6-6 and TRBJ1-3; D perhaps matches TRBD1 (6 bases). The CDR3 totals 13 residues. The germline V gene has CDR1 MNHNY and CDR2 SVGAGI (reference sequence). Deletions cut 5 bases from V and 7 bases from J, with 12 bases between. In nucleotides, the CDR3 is TGTGCCAGCAGTGCGAGACAGGCCAACACCATATATTTT. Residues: CASSARQANTIYF.

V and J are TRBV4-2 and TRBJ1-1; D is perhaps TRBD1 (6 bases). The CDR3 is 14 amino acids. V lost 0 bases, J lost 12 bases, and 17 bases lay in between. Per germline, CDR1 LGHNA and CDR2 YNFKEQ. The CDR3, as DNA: TGTGCCAGCAGCCAAGATCTACGGGGGGCAGGGTCTTTCTTT. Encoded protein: CASSQDLRGAGSFF.

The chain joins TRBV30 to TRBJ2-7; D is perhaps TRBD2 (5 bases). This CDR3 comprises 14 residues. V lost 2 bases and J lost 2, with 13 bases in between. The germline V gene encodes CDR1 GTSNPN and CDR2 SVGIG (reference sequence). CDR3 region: CAWSQMSGPYEQYF. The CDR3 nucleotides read TGTGCCTGGAGTCAGATGAGCGGTCCCTACGAGCAGTACTTC.

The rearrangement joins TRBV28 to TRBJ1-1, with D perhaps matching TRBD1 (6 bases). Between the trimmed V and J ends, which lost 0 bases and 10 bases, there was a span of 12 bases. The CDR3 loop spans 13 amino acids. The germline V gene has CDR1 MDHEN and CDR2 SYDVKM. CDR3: CASSLWGGGGAFF. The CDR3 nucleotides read TGTGCCAGCAGTTTATGGGGAGGGGGAGGAGCTTTCTTT. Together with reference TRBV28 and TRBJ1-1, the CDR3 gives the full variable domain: DVKVTQSSRYLVKRTGEKVFLECVQDMDHENMFWYRQDPGLGLRLIYFSYDVKMKEKGDIPEGYSVSREKKERFSLILESASTNQTSMYLCASSLWGGGGAFFGQGTRLTVV.